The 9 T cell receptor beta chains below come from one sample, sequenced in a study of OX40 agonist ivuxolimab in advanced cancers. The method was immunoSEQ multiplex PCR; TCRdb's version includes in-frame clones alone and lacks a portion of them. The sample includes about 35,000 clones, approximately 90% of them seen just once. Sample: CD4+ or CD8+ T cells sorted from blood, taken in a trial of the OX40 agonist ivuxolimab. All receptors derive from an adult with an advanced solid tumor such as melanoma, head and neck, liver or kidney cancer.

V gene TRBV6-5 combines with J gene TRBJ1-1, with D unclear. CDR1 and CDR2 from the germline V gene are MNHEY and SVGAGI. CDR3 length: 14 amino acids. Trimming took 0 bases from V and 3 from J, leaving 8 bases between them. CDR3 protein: CASSYSGWDTEAFF. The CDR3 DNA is TGTGCCAGCAGTTACTCGGGGTGGGACACTGAAGCTTTCTTT.

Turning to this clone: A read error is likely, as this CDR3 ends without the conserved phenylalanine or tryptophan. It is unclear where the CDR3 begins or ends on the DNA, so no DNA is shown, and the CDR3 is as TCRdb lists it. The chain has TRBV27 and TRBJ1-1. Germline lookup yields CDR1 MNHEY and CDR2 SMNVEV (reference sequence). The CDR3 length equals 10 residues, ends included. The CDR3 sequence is CASSFGRSGS.

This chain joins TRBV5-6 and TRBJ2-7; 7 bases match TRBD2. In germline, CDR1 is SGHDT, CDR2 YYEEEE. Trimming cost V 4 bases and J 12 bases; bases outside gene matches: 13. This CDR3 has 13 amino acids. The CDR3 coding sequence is TGTGCCAGCAGCCTATTCGCGGGAGACTCGGCGTACTTC. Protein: CASSLFAGDSAYF.

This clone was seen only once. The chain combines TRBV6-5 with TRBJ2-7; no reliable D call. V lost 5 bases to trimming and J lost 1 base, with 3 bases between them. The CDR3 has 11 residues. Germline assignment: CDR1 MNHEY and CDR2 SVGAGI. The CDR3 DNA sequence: TGTGCCAGCAGTGGGTCCTACGAGCAGTACTTC. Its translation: CASSGSYEQYF.

The chain's CDR3 is CASSLADRPYEQYF. DNA of the CDR3: TGTGCCAGCAGCTTAGCGGACCGCCCCTACGAGCAGTACTTC. The V gene is TRBV11-2, the J gene TRBJ2-7; no clear D. Germline V CDR1 and CDR2: SGHAT, FQNNGV. The CDR3 sequence is 14 residues long. V was pared by 1 base and J by 2 bases, with 9 bases between.

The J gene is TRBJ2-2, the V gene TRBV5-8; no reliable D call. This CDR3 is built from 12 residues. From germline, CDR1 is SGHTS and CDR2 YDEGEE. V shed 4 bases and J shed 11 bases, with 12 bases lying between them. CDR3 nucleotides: TGTGCCAGCAGCCCGGCAGTCAGTGAGCTGTTTTTT. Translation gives CASSPAVSELFF.

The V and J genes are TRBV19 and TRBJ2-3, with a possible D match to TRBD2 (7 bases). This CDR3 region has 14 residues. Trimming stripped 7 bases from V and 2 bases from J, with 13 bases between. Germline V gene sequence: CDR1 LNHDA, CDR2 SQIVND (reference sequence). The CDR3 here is CASKDGGPTDTQYF. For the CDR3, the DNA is TGTGCCAGTAAAGACGGGGGGCCCACAGATACGCAGTATTTT.

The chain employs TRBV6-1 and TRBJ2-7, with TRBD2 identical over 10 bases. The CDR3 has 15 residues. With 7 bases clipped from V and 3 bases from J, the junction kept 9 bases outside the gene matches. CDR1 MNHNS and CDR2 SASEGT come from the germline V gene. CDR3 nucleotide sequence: TGTGCCAGCAATCTCGGACTAGCGGAGTTCTACGAGCAGTACTTC. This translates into CASNLGLAEFYEQYF.

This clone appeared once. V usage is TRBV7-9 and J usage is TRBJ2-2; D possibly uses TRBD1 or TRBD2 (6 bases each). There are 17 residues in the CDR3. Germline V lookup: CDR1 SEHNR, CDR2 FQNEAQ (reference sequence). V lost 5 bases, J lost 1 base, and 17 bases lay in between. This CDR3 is CASSPRGAGLNTGELFF. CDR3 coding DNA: TGTGCCAGCAGCCCCAGGGGCGCGGGATTGAACACCGGGGAGCTGTTTTTT.